Listed here is a single T cell receptor beta chain. This record belongs to a study of shared clonotypes between healthy human individuals. Naive CD8 cells were CD45RO-negative, positively selected for CCR7, excluding terminally differentiated effector memory CD45RA+ cells. The germline V and J ends were trimmed by 3 bases and 2 bases, with 14 bases remaining between them. Germline values: CDR1 SGHVS, CDR2 FQNEAQ. The CDR3 is made up of 15 amino acids. The protocol was immunoSEQ multiplex PCR, while the TCRdb copy is restricted to in-frame clones and leaves out a portion. Among about 2.2 million clones listed, roughly 95% were seen once.

Sequences were obtained from naive CD8+ T cells from PBMCs. The receptor's source is a man younger than 35 in good health. Some clones in this sample may be carry-over from other donors' samples. The V call is TRBV7-8, the J call TRBJ2-7; D gene ambiguous. CDR3 in amino acids: CASSLDRITTYEQYF. In DNA, the CDR3 is TGTGCCAGCAGCTTGGACCGGATAACCACCTACGAGCAGTACTTC. Complete variable domain (other parts from reference TRBV7-8 and TRBJ2-7): GAGVSQSPRYKVAKRGQDVALRCDPISGHVSLFWYQQALGQGPEFLTYFQNEAQLDKSGLPSDRFFAERPEGSVSTLKIQRTQQEDSAVYLCASSLDRITTYEQYFGPGTRLTVT.